These 17 T cell receptor beta chains were all obtained from the same sample, sequenced in a study of blood T cell repertoires in COVID-19. TCRdb's table, derived via immunoSEQ multiplex PCR, lists solely in-frame clones and lacks some. Of around 170,000 clones listed, around 72% were seen once; the top ten hold less than 3%. Input material: peripheral blood. Receptor source: an elderly woman with acute or convalescent COVID-19.

The V call is TRBV5-8, the J call TRBJ1-1; tentative D call: TRBD1 (5 bases). CDR3 length: 16 amino acids. The germline V gene has CDR1 SGHTS and CDR2 YDEGEE. Trimming pared 0 bases from V and 4 bases from J, leaving 16 bases between. CDR3 coding DNA: TGTGCCAGCAGCTTGGATCTCGGGCAGGGAACCACTGAAGCTTTCTTT. It yields the protein CASSLDLGQGTTEAFF.

The V gene is TRBV24-1, the J gene TRBJ1-2; 10 bases match TRBD1. The CDR3 consists of 14 residues. CDR1 KGHDR and CDR2 SFDVKD come from the germline V gene. V dropped 8 bases and J dropped 5; count of bases not matched to a gene: 7. This CDR3 reads CATNSGQGRYGYTF. The CDR3 DNA reads as TGTGCCACCAATTCGGGACAGGGGAGGTATGGCTACACCTTC.

The chain combines TRBV18 with TRBJ2-7, with 7 bases lining up with TRBD1. This CDR3 spans 15 amino acids. The junction had 7 bases not matched to a gene; V was cut back by 5 bases and J by 0 bases. Germline V lookup: CDR1 KGHSH, CDR2 LQKENI. DNA for the CDR3: TGTGCCAGCTCAGAAGACGGGACAGCCTCCTACGAGCAGTACTTC. This sequence encodes CASSEDGTASYEQYF.

The gene calls are TRBV6-4 and TRBJ1-6; weak D call: TRBD1 (6 bases). This CDR3 contains 16 residues. The ends were cut back, 9 bases at V and 11 bases at J, with 26 bases in the middle. Germline V gene lookup returns CDR1 MRHNA and CDR2 SNTAGT. CDR3 in DNA: TGTGCCAGAGCGTTTCGGGGGGCAACCACTTCGGCACCCCTCCACTTT. As protein: CARAFRGATTSAPLHF.

The chain employs TRBV28 and TRBJ2-3; 9 positions agree with TRBD2. The V gene's germline CDR1 is MDHEN and CDR2 SYDVKM. This CDR3 has 14 amino acids. V was pared by 6 bases and J by 6 bases, with 7 bases of the junction left unmatched. This chain's CDR3 is CASSVLAGEDTQYF. The CDR3, as DNA: TGTGCCAGCAGCGTCTTAGCGGGAGAGGATACGCAGTATTTT.

The genes are TRBV27 and TRBJ1-2, with D maybe TRBD1 (5 bases). The CDR3 totals 12 residues. Germline V gene data show CDR1 as MNHEY and CDR2 as SMNVEV (reference sequence). The V gene lost 7 bases and the J gene lost 4 bases, with 10 bases spanning the gap. CDR3 region: CASMSGGYGYTF. DNA for the CDR3: TGTGCCAGCATGTCGGGGGGCTATGGCTACACCTTC.

The chain is built from TRBV7-2 and TRBJ1-2, with 10 nucleotides matching TRBD1. The CDR3 extends over 14 amino acids. Per the germline V gene, CDR1 is SGHTA and CDR2 is FQGNSA. Germline trimming cut 3 bases from V and 6 bases from J; bases unmatched to any gene: 4. The CDR3 nucleotides read TGTGCCAGCAGCTTCATCGGGACAGGGGATGGCTACACCTTC. It translates to CASSFIGTGDGYTF.

The chain uses TRBV7-9 and TRBJ2-7; maybe TRBD2 (5 bases). CDR3 length equals 12 residues. Germline V gene lookup returns CDR1 SEHNR and CDR2 FQNEAQ (reference sequence). The V end was cut by 5 bases, the J end by 4 bases, with 9 bases between. The CDR3 reads CASSPSSYEQYF. DNA of the CDR3: TGTGCCAGCAGCCCTAGCTCTTACGAGCAGTACTTC.

This sequence joins TRBV11-2 and TRBJ2-7; the D gene is possibly TRBD1 (5 bases). Trimming pared 0 bases from V and 0 bases from J, leaving 12 bases between. Germline-derived CDR1 and CDR2 are SGHAT and FQNNGV. The CDR3 consists of 16 residues. CDR3 sequence reads: CASSLDGAVGSYEQYF. The DNA for the CDR3 is TGTGCCAGCAGCTTAGATGGGGCAGTTGGCTCCTACGAGCAGTACTTC.

Concerning this clone itself: Other DNA sequences of this sample code for an identical CDR3. V gene TRBV7-2 combines with J gene TRBJ2-3; D is undetermined. Germline V lookup: CDR1 SGHTA, CDR2 FQGNSA. The CDR3 spans 12 residues. The V and J ends lost 5 bases and 0 bases respectively, with 3 bases between them. The CDR3 DNA is TGTGCCAGCAGCCCGAGCACAGATACGCAGTATTTT. It is translated as CASSPSTDTQYF.

The chain links TRBV14 to TRBJ1-6; the D is unclear. V shed 4 bases and J shed 7 bases, with 14 bases lying between them. The CDR3 is 15 amino acids. Germline loops: CDR1 SGHDN, CDR2 FVKESK. CDR3 in DNA: TGTGCCAGCAGCCCGGCGGACGGGAGAAATTCACCCCTCCACTTT. This sequence encodes CASSPADGRNSPLHF.

This chain links TRBV14 with TRBJ2-6; D is ambiguous. Trimming cost V 8 bases and J 0 bases, with 8 bases left between them. Germline CDR1 reads SGHDN; CDR2 reads FVKESK. The CDR3 is made up of 14 amino acids. The CDR3, as DNA: TGTGCCAGCTCTCGGTACTCTGGGGCCAACGTCCTGACTTTC. This gives the protein CASSRYSGANVLTF. The variable domain in full, with the rest retrieved from reference TRBV14 and TRBJ2-6, is EAGVTQFPSHSVIEKGQTVTLRCDPISGHDNLYWYRRVMGKEIKFLLHFVKESKQDESGMPNNRFLAERTGGTYSTLKVQPAELEDSGVYFCASSRYSGANVLTFGAGSRLTVL.

In this sample, this clone turned up once. This chain links TRBV5-1 with TRBJ2-5; TRBD2 matches 13 bases. This CDR3 comprises 17 residues. The V gene's germline CDR1 is SGHRS and CDR2 YFSETQ. With V trimmed by 4 bases and J by 5 bases, 11 bases remained unmatched. The CDR3, as DNA: TGCGCCAGCAGCCCCATTCCGGGACTAGCGGGATTGGAGACCCAGTACTTC. It encodes CASSPIPGLAGLETQYF.

Concerning this clone: One end of the junction fails to match germline, which may point to a read error. The J gene is TRBJ2-7, the V gene TRBV5-1, with TRBD1 matching over 10 bases. The CDR3 is 14 amino acids. The V gene's germline CDR1 is SGHRS and CDR2 YFSETQ. In DNA, the CDR3 is TGCGCCAGCAGTTCAGGACAGGGGGAATCGGTGAAGAACTTC. This sequence encodes CASSSGQGESVKNF.

The chain is built from TRBV6-2 or TRBV6-3 and TRBJ2-1, with D perhaps TRBD1 (6 bases). Germline-derived CDR1 and CDR2 are MNHEY and SVGEGT. Trimming cost V 4 bases and J 8 bases, with 15 bases left between them. The CDR3 has 14 residues. In DNA form, the CDR3 reads TGTGCCAGCAGTTCTGGGACAATCCGGGATGAGCAGTTCTTC. Amino acids: CASSSGTIRDEQFF.

The V gene is TRBV11-2, the J gene TRBJ1-6; D is possibly TRBD1 (6 bases). The CDR3 has 15 residues. Trimming took 5 bases from V and 5 from J, leaving 13 bases between them. The V gene's germline CDR1 is SGHAT and CDR2 FQNNGV. The CDR3: CASSQGGRNNSPLHF. CDR3 in DNA: TGTGCCAGCAGCCAAGGGGGACGGAATAATTCACCCCTCCACTTT.

This clone was observed once. This sequence joins TRBV7-9 and TRBJ1-2; 11 bases align to TRBD1. The CDR3 spans 18 residues. After removal of 4 bases from V and 0 bases from J, the junction contained 10 bases not matched to a gene. Germline-derived CDR1 and CDR2 are SEHNR and FQNEAQ (reference sequence). CDR3 amino acids: CASSSGTGGNPANYGYTF. CDR3 nucleotide sequence: TGTGCCAGCAGCTCCGGGACAGGGGGAAATCCTGCTAACTATGGCTACACCTTC. Using reference TRBV7-9 and TRBJ1-2 for the parts outside the CDR3, the full variable domain is DTGVSQNPRHKITKRGQNVTFRCDPISEHNRLYWYRQTLGQGPEFLTYFQNEAQLEKSRLLSDRFSAERPKGSFSTLEIQRTEQGDSAMYLCASSSGTGGNPANYGYTFGSGTRLTVV.